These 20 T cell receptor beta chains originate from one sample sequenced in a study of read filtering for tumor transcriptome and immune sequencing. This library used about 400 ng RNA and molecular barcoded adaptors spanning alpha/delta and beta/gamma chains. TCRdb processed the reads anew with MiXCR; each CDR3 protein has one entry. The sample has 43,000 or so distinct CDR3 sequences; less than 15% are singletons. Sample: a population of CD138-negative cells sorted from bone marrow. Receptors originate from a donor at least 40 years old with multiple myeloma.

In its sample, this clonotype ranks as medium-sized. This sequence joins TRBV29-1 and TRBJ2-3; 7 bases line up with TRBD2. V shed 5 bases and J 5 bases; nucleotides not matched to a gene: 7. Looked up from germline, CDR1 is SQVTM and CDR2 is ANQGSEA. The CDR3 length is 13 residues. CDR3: CSVSREVGDTQYF. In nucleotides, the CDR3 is TGCAGCGTTAGTCGGGAGGTTGGAGATACGCAGTATTTT.

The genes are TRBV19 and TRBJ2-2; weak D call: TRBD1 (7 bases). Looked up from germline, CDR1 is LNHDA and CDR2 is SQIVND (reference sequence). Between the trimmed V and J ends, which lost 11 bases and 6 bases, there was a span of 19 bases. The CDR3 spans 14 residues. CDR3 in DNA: TGTGCCGGTAATATTGGAGGGGGCGCCGGGGAGCTGTTTTTT. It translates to CAGNIGGGAGELFF.

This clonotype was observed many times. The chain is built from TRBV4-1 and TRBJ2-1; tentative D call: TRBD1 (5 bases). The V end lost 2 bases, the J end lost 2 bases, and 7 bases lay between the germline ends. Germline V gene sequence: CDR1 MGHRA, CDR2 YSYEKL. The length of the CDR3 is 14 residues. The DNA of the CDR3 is TGCGCCAGCAGCCAAAGACAGACCTACAATGAGCAGTTCTTC. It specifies CASSQRQTYNEQFF.

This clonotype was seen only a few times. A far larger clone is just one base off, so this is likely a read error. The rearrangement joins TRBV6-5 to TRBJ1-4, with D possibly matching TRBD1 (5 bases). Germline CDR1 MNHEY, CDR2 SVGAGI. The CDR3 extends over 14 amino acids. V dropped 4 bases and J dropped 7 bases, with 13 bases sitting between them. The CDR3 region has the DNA TGTGCCAGCAGTTTGGACGGGGACCTTGAAAAACTGTTTTTT. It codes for CASSLDGDLEKLFF.

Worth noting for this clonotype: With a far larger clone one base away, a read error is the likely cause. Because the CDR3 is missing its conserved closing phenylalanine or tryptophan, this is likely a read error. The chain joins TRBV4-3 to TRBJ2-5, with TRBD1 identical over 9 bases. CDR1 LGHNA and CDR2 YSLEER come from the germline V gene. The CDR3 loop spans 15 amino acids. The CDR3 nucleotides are TGTGCCAGCAGCCAAAAGACAGGGGGGATGGAGACCCAGTACATC. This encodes CASSQKTGGMETQYI.

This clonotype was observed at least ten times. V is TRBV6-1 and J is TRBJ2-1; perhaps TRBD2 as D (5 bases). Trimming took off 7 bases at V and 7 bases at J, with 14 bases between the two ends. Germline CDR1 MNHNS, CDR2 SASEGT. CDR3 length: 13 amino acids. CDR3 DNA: TGTGCCAGCACCTTACTTCCGGGAAATGAGCAGTTCTTC. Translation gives CASTLLPGNEQFF.

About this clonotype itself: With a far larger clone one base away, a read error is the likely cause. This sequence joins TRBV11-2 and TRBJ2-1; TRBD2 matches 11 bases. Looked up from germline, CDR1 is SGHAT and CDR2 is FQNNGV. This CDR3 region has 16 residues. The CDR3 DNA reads TGTGCCAGCAGCTCGACTAGCGGGAAATACTACAATGGGCAGTTCTTC. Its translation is CASSSTSGKYYNGQFF.

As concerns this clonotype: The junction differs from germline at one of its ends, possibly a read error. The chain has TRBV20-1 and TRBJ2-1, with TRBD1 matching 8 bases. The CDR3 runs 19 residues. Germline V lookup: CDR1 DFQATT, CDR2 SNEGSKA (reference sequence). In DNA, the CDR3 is TGCAGTGCCAGAGACGGGGCCTCCCTCGACAGGGGACGGTACAATGAGCAGTTCTTC. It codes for CSARDGASLDRGRYNEQFF.

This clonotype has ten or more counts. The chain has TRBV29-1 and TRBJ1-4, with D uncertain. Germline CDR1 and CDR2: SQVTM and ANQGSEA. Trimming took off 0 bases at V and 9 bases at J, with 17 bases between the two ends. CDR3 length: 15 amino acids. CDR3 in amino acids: CSVEDRGPASKKLFF. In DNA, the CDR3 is TGCAGCGTTGAAGATCGCGGGCCTGCGTCGAAAAAACTGTTTTTT.

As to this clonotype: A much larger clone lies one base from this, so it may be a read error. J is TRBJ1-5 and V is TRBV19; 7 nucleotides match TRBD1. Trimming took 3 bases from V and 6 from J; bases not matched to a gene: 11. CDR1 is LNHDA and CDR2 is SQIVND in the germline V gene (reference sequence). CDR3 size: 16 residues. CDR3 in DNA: TGTGCCAGTAGTATCTTAGTACAGGGGTGGTCTCAGCCCCAGCATTTT. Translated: CASSILVQGWSQPQHF.

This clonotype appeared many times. For the CDR3, the DNA is TGCAGCGTTGTGAGCGGACCCAGCACAGATACGCAGTATTTT. Its protein is CSVVSGPSTDTQYF. This chain connects TRBV29-1 to TRBJ2-3; D is possibly TRBD2 (5 bases). Germline loops: CDR1 SQVTM, CDR2 ANQGSEA. The CDR3 runs to 14 residues. V lost 4 bases to trimming and J lost 0 bases, with 11 bases between them.

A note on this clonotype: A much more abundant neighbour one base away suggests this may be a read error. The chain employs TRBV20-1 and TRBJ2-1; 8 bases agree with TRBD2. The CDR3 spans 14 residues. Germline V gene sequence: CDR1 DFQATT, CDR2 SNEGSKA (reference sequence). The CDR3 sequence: CSPIPAGVGNGQFF. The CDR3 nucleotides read TGCAGTCCTATACCAGCGGGAGTAGGCAATGGGCAGTTCTTC.

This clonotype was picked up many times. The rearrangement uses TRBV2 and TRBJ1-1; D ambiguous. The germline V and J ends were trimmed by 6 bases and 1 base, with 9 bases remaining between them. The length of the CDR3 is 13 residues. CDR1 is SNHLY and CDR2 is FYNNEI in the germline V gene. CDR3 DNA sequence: TGTGCCAGCAGGAACCAGGCGAACACTGAAGCTTTCTTT. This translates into CASRNQANTEAFF.

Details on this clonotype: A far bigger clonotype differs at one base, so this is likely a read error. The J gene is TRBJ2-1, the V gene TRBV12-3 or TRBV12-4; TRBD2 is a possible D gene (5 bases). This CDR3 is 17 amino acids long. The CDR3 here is CAGSLKAREKPLSEQFF. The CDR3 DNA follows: TGTGCCGGCAGTTTAAAGGCTAGGGAGAAGCCGTTGAGTGAGCAGTTCTTC.

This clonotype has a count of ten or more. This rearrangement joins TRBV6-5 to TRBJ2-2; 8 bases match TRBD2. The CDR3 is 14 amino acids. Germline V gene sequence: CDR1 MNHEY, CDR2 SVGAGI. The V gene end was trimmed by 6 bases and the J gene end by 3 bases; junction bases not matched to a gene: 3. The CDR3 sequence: CASRGTRDTGELFF. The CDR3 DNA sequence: TGTGCCAGCAGGGGGACTAGAGACACCGGGGAGCTGTTTTTT.

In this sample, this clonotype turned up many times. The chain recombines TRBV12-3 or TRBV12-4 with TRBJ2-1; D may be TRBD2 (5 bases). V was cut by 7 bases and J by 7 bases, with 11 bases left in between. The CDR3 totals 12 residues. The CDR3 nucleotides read TGTGCCAGCACCGGGGTGGTGAATGAGCAGTTCTTC. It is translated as CASTGVVNEQFF.

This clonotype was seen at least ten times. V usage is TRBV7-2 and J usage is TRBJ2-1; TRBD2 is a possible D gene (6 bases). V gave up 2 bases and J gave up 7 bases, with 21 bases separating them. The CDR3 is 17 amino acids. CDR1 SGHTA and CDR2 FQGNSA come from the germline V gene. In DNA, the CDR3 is TGTGCCAGCAGCTTACCCCGGGGTAGCGGCGAAAGAAATGAGCAGTTCTTC. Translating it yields CASSLPRGSGERNEQFF.

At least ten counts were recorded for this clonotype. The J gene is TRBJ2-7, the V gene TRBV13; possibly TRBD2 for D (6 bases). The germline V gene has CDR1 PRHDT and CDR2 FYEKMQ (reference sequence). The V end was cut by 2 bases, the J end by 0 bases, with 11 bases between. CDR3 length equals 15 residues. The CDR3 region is CASSLMGGSSYEQYF. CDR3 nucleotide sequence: TGTGCCAGCAGCTTAATGGGGGGAAGCTCCTACGAGCAGTACTTC.

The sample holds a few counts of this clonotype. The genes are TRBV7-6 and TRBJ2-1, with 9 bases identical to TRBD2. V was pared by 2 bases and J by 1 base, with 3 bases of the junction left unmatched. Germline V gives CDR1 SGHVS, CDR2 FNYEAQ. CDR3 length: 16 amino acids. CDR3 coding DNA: TGTGCCAGCAGCTTATTCGCGGGAGGGTCCTACAATGAGCAGTTCTTC. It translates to CASSLFAGGSYNEQFF.

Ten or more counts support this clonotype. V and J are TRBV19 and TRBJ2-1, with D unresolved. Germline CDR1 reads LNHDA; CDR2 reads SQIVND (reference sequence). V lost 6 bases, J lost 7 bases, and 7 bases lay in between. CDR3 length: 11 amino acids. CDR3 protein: CASSQVNEQFF. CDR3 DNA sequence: TGTGCCAGTAGCCAGGTGAATGAGCAGTTCTTC.